Listed below are T cell receptor beta chains from one sample, sequenced in a study of early T cells in non-severe SARS-CoV-2 infection. MiXCR, applied by TCRdb to the 5' RACE reads, yields one record per CDR3 protein. Of about 29,000 distinct CDR3 sequences in the sample, approximately 5.4% are singletons; the top ten hold about 10%. Sequenced sample: whole blood. Receptors originate from an adult who was a healthcare worker with PCR-confirmed SARS-CoV-2 infection or an uninfected control (not recorded which). CDR3s include the opening cysteine and the closing phenylalanine or tryptophan.

J gene,V gene,CDR3 protein
TRBJ2-1,TRBV2,CASKGTGGNEQFF
TRBJ2-1,TRBV6-2/TRBV6-3,CASSYSRVYNEQFF
TRBJ1-5,TRBV5-1,CASSWGTDSNQPQHF
TRBJ1-1,TRBV20-1,CSAPRRLNTEAFF
TRBJ1-1,TRBV29-1,CSVGSRYTEAFF
TRBJ2-3,TRBV11-2,CASSLQGPDTQYF
TRBJ1-5,TRBV20-1,CSANRADSNQPQHF
TRBJ2-1,TRBV6-6,CASSTSGGANEQFF
TRBJ1-1,TRBV5-4,CASSGVGGRTGLNTEAFF
TRBJ1-2,TRBV10-3,CAIHTGDLYGYTF
TRBJ1-1,TRBV25-1,CASSGYQYTEAFF
TRBJ2-4,TRBV5-6,CASSLAVGGENIQYF
TRBJ2-7,TRBV7-2,CASSLLQTVGEQYF
TRBJ1-3,TRBV7-9,CASSQRLDSAVSGNTIYF
TRBJ2-3,TRBV7-9,CASWDGEEDTQYF
TRBJ2-5,TRBV7-2,CASSPGVRTQYF
TRBJ1-5,TRBV7-8,CASSLAGQAQPQHF
TRBJ2-5,TRBV4-1,CASSHPRKESVETQYF
TRBJ2-6,TRBV27,CASSPQILAGGSGANVLTF
TRBJ2-7,TRBV4-3,CASSQGLGEGQQYF
TRBJ2-2,TRBV20-1,CSARGTSDTGELFF
TRBJ2-2,TRBV5-6,CASSFGGRVIAGELFF
TRBJ2-1,TRBV5-6,CASSFPTSGRPYNEQFF
TRBJ1-5,TRBV18,CASSPGGINSNQPQHF
TRBJ2-7,TRBV28,CASSLRTEQYF
TRBJ1-4,TRBV19,CASSPGQGSTNEKLFF
TRBJ1-1,TRBV18,CASSPTRDRVNTEAFF
TRBJ2-7,TRBV28,CASSLASLSGSYEQYF
TRBJ2-1,TRBV27,CASSLPGSINEQFF
TRBJ2-3,TRBV6-5,CASRQGNSDTQYF
TRBJ2-1,TRBV13,CASSPGTSGRAYNEQFF
TRBJ1-1,TRBV28,CASSTGTLTEAFF
TRBJ2-7,TRBV6-6,CASSDTGTLGYEQYF
TRBJ2-1,TRBV12-3/TRBV12-4,CASSFGEPQFF
TRBJ2-7,TRBV5-1,CASSVTQGGLPLGEQYF
TRBJ2-3,TRBV3-1,CASSQGRSTDTQYF
TRBJ2-7,TRBV20-1,CSARSGARVHEQYF
TRBJ2-2,TRBV18,CASLRTGTGELFF
TRBJ1-2,TRBV12-3/TRBV12-4,CASSPGQISGYGYTF
TRBJ1-1,TRBV5-1,CASSSIRAENTEAFF
TRBJ2-2,TRBV28,CASSHHRLAGGETGELFF
TRBJ1-1,TRBV3-1,CASSRQTLRNTEAFF
TRBJ2-6,TRBV30,CAWGVQGVNSGANVLTF
TRBJ1-1,TRBV10-2,CASSRDSEAFF
TRBJ2-1,TRBV5-4,CASSWGGSGNEQFF
TRBJ2-2,TRBV29-1,CSVGDRVNTGELFF
TRBJ2-7,TRBV18,CASSPRVGGEEQYF
TRBJ1-1,TRBV20-1,CSARAIRPAEAFF
TRBJ2-7,TRBV6-5,CASRVAGGVYEQYF
TRBJ2-1,TRBV7-9,CASSLVWGYNEQFF
TRBJ2-5,TRBV4-1,CASSQVGGAPETQYF
TRBJ2-5,TRBV11-2,CASSLGVGIETQYF
TRBJ2-5,TRBV10-3,CAIKEADRETQYF
TRBJ2-7,TRBV7-6,CASSPIAGGQLEQYF